This T cell receptor (beta chain) emerged from a study of blood T cell repertoires in COVID-19. CDR1 is LNHDA and CDR2 is SQIVND in the germline V gene (reference sequence). V shed 5 bases and J 0 bases; nucleotides not matched to a gene: 16. CDR3 length: 20 amino acids. As processed by the authors: Researchers report that nucleated cell counts were estimated from reference gene primer amplification. Sequencing used immunoSEQ multiplex PCR; TCRdb keeps in-frame clones, though not all of them. The D gene and trimming were derived from the DNA, and the V and J assignments and clone size from that table. The profile shows 200,000 to 300,000 clones, 83% of them singletons.

J is TRBJ1-6 and V is TRBV19; 7 bases agree with TRBD1. The source material was PBMCs or T cells enriched from blood (not recorded which). The clonotype originates from a woman between 40 and 55 years old who had been exposed to COVID-19. The CDR3 here is CASSSTRDSLGISYNSPLHF. CDR3 nucleotides: TGTGCCAGTAGTTCCACGCGGGACAGTCTGGGGATCTCCTATAATTCACCCCTCCACTTT.